This T cell receptor (beta chain) is from a study of blood T cell repertoires in COVID-19. Assay used: immunoSEQ multiplex PCR; TCRdb lists only in-frame clones, some missing. This sample carries 200,000 to 250,000 clones, around four fifths of them seen once, and the ten largest clones take about 15%. There are 13 residues in the CDR3. V dropped 3 bases and J dropped 6 bases, with 6 bases sitting between them. Germline CDR1 and CDR2: MNHEY and SMNVEV (reference sequence). The sequenced sample was PBMCs or T cells enriched from blood (not recorded which). The source of this sequence is a man in his forties or fifties who had recovered from COVID-19. The V and J genes are TRBV27 and TRBJ1-6, with no clear D. The CDR3 nucleotides are TGTGCCAGCAGTTTCCGGAGTAATTCACCCCTCCACTTT. Its protein product is CASSFRSNSPLHF.